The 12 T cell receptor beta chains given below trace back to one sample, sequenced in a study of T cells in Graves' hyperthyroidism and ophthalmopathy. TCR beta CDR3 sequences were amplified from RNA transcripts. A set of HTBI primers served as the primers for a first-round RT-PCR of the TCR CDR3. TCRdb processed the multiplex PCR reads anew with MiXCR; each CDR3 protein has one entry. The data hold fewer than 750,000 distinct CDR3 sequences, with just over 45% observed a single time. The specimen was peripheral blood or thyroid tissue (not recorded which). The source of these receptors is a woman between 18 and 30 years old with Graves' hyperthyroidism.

The CDR3 loop reads CASTDRGIGVRDEKLFF. CDR3 nucleotide sequence: TGTGCCAGCACAGACAGGGGGATTGGCGTTCGGGATGAAAAACTGTTTTTT. This chain uses TRBV2 with TRBJ1-4; TRBD1 agrees at 9 bases. This CDR3 spans 17 amino acids. The germline gives CDR1 SNHLY, CDR2 FYNNEI. V lost 7 bases, J lost 6 bases, and 15 bases stayed unmatched.

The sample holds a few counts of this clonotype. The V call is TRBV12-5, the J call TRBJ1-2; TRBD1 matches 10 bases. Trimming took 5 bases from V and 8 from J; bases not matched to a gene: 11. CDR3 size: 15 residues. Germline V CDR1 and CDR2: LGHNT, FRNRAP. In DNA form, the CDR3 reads TGTGCTAGTGGTCCCCGGACAGGGGGATTGCGAGGCTACACCTTC. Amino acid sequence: CASGPRTGGLRGYTF.

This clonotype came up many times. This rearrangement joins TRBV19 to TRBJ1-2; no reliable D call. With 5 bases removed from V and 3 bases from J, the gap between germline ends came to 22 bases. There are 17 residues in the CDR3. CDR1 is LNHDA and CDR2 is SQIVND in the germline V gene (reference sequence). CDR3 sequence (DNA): TGTGCCAGTAGTTTGTCGGAGGGAAGATTTCGGGACTATGGCTACACCTTC. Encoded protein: CASSLSEGRFRDYGYTF.

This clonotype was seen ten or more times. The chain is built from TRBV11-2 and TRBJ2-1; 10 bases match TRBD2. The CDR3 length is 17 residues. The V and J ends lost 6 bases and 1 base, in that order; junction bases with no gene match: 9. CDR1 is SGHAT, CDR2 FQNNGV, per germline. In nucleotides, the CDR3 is TGTGCCAGCAGGGAGGGAGCGGGAGGGCGGTCCTACAATGAGCAGTTCTTC. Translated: CASREGAGGRSYNEQFF.

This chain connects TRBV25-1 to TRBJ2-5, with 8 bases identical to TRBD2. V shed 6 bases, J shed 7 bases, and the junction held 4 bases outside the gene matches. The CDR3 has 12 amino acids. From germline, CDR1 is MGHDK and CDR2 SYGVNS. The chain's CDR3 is CASREGLGTQYF. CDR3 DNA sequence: TGTGCCAGCAGAGAGGGACTAGGGACCCAGTACTTC.

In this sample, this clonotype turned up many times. The CDR3 DNA follows: TGCGCCAGCAGCCAAGCGTGGACAGTGAACACTGAAGCTTTCTTT. This codes for CASSQAWTVNTEAFF. The chain has TRBV4-1 and TRBJ1-1, with D perhaps matching TRBD1 (6 bases). The CDR3 sequence is 15 residues long. Germline V gene sequence: CDR1 MGHRA, CDR2 YSYEKL. V was pared by 1 base and J by 0 bases, with 9 bases between.

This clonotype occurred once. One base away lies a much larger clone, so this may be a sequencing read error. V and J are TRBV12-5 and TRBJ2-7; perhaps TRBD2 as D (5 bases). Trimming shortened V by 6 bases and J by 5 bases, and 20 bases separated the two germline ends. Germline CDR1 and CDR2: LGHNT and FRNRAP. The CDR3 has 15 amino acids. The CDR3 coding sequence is TGTGCTAGTGGAACCAGTAGCGACCAACCAGACGAGCAGTACTTC. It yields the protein CASGTSSDQPDEQYF.

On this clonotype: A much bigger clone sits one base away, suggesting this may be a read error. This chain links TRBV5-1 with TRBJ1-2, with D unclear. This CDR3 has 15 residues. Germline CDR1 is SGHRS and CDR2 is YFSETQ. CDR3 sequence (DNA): TGTGCCAGCAGCTTTGGGCAGAGCTCAGGTTATGGCTACACCTTC. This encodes CASSFGQSSGYGYTF. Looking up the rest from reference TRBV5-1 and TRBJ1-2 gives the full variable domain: KAGVTQTPRYLIKTRGQQVTLSCSPISGHRSVSWYQQTPGQGLQFLFEYFSETQRNKGNFPGRFSGRQFSNSRSEMNVSTLELGDSALYLCASSFGQSSGYGYTFGSGTRLTVV.

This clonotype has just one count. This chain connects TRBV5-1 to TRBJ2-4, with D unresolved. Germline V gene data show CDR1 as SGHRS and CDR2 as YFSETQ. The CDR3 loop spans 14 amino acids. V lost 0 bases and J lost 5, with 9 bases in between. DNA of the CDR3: TGCGCCAGCAGCTTGGGAGGCCCCCAAAACATTCAGTACTTC. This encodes CASSLGGPQNIQYF.

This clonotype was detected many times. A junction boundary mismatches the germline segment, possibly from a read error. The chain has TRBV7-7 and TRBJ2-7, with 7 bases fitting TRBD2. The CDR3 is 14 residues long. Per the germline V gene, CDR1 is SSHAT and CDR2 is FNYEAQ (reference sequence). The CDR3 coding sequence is TGTGCTAGCAGCCTCGGGGGGACCCTCTCCGAGCAGTACTTC. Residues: CASSLGGTLSEQYF.

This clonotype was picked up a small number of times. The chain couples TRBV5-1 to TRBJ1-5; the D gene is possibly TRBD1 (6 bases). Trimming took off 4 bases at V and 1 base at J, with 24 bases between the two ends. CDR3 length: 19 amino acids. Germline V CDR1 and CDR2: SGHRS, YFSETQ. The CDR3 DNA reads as TGCGCCAGCAGCCCAGGGGCCGGGGGCGCCGGCAAGAGCAATCAGCCCCAGCATTTT. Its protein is CASSPGAGGAGKSNQPQHF.

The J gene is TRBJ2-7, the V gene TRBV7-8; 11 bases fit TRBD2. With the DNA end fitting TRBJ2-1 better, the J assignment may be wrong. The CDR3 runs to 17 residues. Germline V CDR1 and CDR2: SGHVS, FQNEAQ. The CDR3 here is CASSQQGFTSGRNEQFF. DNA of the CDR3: TGTGCCAGCAGCCAACAGGGATTCACTAGCGGGAGAAATGAGCAGTTCTTC.